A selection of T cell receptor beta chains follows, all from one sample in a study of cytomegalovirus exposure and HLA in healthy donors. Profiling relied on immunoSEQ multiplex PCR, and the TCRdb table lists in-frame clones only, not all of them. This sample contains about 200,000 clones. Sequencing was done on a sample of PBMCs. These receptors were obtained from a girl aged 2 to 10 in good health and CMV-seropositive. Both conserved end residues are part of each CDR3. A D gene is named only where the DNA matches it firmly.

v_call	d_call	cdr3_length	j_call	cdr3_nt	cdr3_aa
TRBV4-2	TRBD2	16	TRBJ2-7	TGTGCCAGCAGCTCCGGGACTAGCGGATACTCCTACGAGCAGTACTTC	CASSSGTSGYSYEQYF
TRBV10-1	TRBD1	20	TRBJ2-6	TGCGCCAGCAAATCCGTGGGACAGCCCTCATGGGGGTCTGGGGCCAACGTCCTGACTTTC	CASKSVGQPSWGSGANVLTF
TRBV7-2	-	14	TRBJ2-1	TGTGCCAGCAGCTTAGATTTCGGGACTGGGGAGCAGTTCTTC	CASSLDFGTGEQFF
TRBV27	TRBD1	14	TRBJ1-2	TGTGCCAGCAGTTTATCGACAGGGGGCTATGGCTACACCTTC	CASSLSTGGYGYTF
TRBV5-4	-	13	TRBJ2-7	TGTGCCAGCAGTTCCGGCACAGGCCGCGAGCAGTACTTC	CASSSGTGREQYF
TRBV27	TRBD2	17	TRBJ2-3	TGTGCCAGCAGTGGGCTAGCGGGAGTGGTCGGAACAGATACGCAGTATTTT	CASSGLAGVVGTDTQYF
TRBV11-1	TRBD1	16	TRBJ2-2	TGTGCCAGCAGCTCCCCCCAGACAGGGGTCACCGGGGAGCTGTTTTTT	CASSSPQTGVTGELFF
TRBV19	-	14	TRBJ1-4	TGTGCCAGTAGTGCAGGGTACCAAAATGAAAAACTGTTTTTT	CASSAGYQNEKLFF
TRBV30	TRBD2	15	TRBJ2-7	TGTGCCTGGAGTGGGCGACTAGCGGGAGGACTCGAGCAGTACTTC	CAWSGRLAGGLEQYF
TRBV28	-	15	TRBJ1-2	TGTGCCAGCAGCCCTGGGGGGGCGCCTAACTATGGCTACACCTTC	CASSPGGAPNYGYTF
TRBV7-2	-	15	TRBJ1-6	TGTGCCAGCAGCTTTAGGGGCGCGAGTGAGTCACCCCTCCACTTT	CASSFRGASESPLHF
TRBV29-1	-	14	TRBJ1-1	TGCAGCGCCCCGGGACAAGGTCTGAACACTGAAGCTTTCTTT	CSAPGQGLNTEAFF
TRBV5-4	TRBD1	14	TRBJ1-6	TGTGCCAGCAGCTTGGGGACAGGGGATTCACCCCTCCACTTT	CASSLGTGDSPLHF
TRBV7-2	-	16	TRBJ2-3	TGTGCCAGCAGCTTTGGGGCGACCCTGCACACAGATACGCAGTATTTT	CASSFGATLHTDTQYF
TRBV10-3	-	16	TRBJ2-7	TGTGCCATCAGTGAGCCCAATCGTCGACATGCCTACGAGCAGTACTTC	CAISEPNRRHAYEQYF
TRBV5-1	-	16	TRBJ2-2	TGCGCCAGCAGCTCCCGGGACAACCCCAAGACCGGGGAGCTGTTTTTT	CASSSRDNPKTGELFF
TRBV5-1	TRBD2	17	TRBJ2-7	TGCGCCAGCAGCCAGATACAGAGACTAGCGGGACCCTACGAGCAGTACTTC	CASSQIQRLAGPYEQYF
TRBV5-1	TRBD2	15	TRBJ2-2	TGCGCCAGCAGCTTGGAGTGGGCGGGAGCCGGGGAGCTGTTTTTT	CASSLEWAGAGELFF
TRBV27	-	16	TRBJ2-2	TGTGCCAGTCTGGCCGAAGGGCGGGCGTACACCGGGGAGCTGTTTTTT	CASLAEGRAYTGELFF
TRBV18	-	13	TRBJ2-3	TGTGCCAGCTCACCGACTAGCACAGATACGCAGTATTTT	CASSPTSTDTQYF
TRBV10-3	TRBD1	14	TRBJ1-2	TGTGCCATCAGTGAGTCGGCCGGACAGGATGGCTACACCTTC	CAISESAGQDGYTF
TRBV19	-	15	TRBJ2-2	TGTGCCAGTAGACCAGCCACGACGGGCACCGGGGAGCTGTTTTTT	CASRPATTGTGELFF
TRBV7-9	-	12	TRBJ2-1	TGTGCCAGCAGCCCCCCGAGGGATGAGCAGTTCTTC	CASSPPRDEQFF
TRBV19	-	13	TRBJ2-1	TGTGCCAGTGGGCTAGCGATCGGGAATGAGCAGTTCTTC	CASGLAIGNEQFF
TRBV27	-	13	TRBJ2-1	TGTGCCAGCAGTTTCGGGCTAGCCGATGAGCAGTTCTTC	CASSFGLADEQFF
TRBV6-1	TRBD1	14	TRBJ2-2	TGTGCCAGCCAGACAGGGTTGAACACCGGGGAGCTGTTTTTT	CASQTGLNTGELFF
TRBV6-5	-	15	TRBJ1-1	TGTGCCAGCAGTACCGGTACAGGGTATAGCACTGAAGCTTTCTTT	CASSTGTGYSTEAFF
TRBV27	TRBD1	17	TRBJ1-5	TGTGCCAGCAGTTGGCTTACCCCGGGACAGGCTAATCAGCCCCAGCATTTT	CASSWLTPGQANQPQHF
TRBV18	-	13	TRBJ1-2	TGTGCCAGCTCACCACAGGTGCGGAATAGCTACACCTTC	CASSPQVRNSYTF
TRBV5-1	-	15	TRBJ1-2	TGCGCCAGCAGCCAAAAGGCAGGGGACCACTATGGCTACACCTTC	CASSQKAGDHYGYTF
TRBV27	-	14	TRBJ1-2	TGTGCCAGCAGTTCTCGGGGGAGCGGAGGCGGCTACACCTTC	CASSSRGSGGGYTF
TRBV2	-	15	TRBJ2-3	TGTGCCATGCAAAGGGCTAGCAGAAGCACAGATACGCAGTATTTT	CAMQRASRSTDTQYF
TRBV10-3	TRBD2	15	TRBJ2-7	TGTGCCATCAGTGAGTCGACTAGCGGGGGATACGAGCAGTACTTC	CAISESTSGGYEQYF
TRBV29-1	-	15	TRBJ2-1	TGCAGCGTTCCGGGGTCCAGCGCGAGGGTGGGTGAGCAGTTCTTC	CSVPGSSARVGEQFF
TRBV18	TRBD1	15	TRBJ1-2	TGTGCCAGCTCACCATGGACAGGGGAGAACTATGGCTACACCTTC	CASSPWTGENYGYTF